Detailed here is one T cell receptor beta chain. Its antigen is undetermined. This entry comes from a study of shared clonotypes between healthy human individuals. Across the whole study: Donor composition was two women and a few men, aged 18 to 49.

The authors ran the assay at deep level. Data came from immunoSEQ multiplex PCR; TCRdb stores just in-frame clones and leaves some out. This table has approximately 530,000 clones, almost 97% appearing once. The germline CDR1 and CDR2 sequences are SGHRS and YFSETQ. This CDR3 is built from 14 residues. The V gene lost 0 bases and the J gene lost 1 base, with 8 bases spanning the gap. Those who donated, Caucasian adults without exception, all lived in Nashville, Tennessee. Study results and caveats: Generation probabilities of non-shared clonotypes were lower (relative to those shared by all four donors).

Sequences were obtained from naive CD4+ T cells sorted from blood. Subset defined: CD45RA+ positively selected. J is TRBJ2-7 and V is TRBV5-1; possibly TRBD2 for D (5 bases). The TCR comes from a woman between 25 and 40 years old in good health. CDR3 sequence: CASSLAGESYEQYF. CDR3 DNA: TGCGCCAGCAGCTTGGCCGGGGAATCCTACGAGCAGTACTTC.